This T cell receptor (beta chain) was captured in a study of control samples from healthy donors and cancer patients (dated by TCRdb to about 2020). Library preparation used the immunoSEQ multiplex PCR assay. The table comes from immuneACCESS by way of TCRdb, which keeps in-frame sequences with V and J called. Part of the clones is missing from these tables; in studies checked, under half for an unresolved V gene and the rest for unknown reasons. The sample table records about 76,000 clones; about 89% of these occur just once. The ten largest clones capture about 9.5% of the sample. Turning to this clone: Which antigen it targets is not known. Per-base quality was not reported, and no clone a single base away is much larger than it.

The clonotype was recovered from a woman between 50 and 59 years old with colorectal cancer. Material: PBMCs.

The sequenced DNA: TGTGCCAGCAGCCGGACAGGGGCTAACTATGGCTACACCTTC. Translated, this is CASSRTGANYGYTF. Recombination joined TRBV3-1 (or the pseudogene TRBV3-2) with TRBJ1-2, with TRBD1 identical over 9 junction bases. The CDR3 runs 14 amino acids, cysteine and phenylalanine included. Only CDR3 DNA remains: 42 bases, in frame from the first base. For CDR1 and CDR2, the germline V gene (reference sequence) lists LGHDT and YNNKEL. V is pruned by 4 bases and J by 0 bases, leaving 0 bases of the junction without a gene match.